The rows below give T cell receptor beta chains drawn from one sample of a study of T cells after yellow fever vaccination. TCRdb fed the 5' RACE reads into MiXCR, producing one record per CDR3 protein. The profile shows approximately 120,000 distinct CDR3 sequences, 7.4% of them singletons. The sample consisted of CD4+ T cells sorted from PBMCs, taken approximately 11 days after the first yellow fever vaccination. These receptors were obtained from a man between 18 and 29 years old who received the YFV17D yellow fever vaccine. Both conserved end residues are part of each CDR3. The D gene is left open where the match is weak. The size entry is marked missing in some rows and otherwise reads once, few, many or a size class.

d_gene: TRBD2; abundance: many; j_gene: TRBJ2-3; len: 19; v_gene: TRBV5-1; CDR3aa: CASSRSSGGPSYSTDTQYF; CDR3nt: TGCGCCAGCAGCCGATCTAGCGGGGGGCCTTCCTATAGCACAGATACGCAGTATTTT
d_gene: TRBD1; abundance: few; j_gene: TRBJ2-1; len: 13; v_gene: TRBV6-6; CDR3aa: CASRDRGLNEQFF; CDR3nt: TGTGCCAGCCGGGACAGGGGGTTAAATGAGCAGTTCTTC
d_gene: .; abundance: .; j_gene: TRBJ1-4; len: 14; v_gene: TRBV7-2; CDR3aa: CASRSRATNEKLFF; CDR3nt: TGTGCCAGCAGAAGTAGGGCAACTAATGAAAAACTGTTTTTT
d_gene: .; abundance: many; j_gene: TRBJ1-1; len: 14; v_gene: TRBV7-2; CDR3aa: CASSLDRSYTEAFF; CDR3nt: TGTGCCAGCAGCTTAGATAGGAGCTACACTGAAGCTTTCTTT
d_gene: TRBD1; abundance: .; j_gene: TRBJ1-6; len: 16; v_gene: TRBV4-1; CDR3aa: CASSRDRANYNSPLHF; CDR3nt: TGCGCCAGCAGCCGGGACAGGGCTAACTATAATTCACCCCTCCACTTT
d_gene: .; abundance: many; j_gene: TRBJ2-7; len: 15; v_gene: TRBV5-1; CDR3aa: CASSLDATPNYEQYF; CDR3nt: TGCGCCAGCAGCTTGGACGCGACACCTAACTACGAGCAGTACTTC
d_gene: TRBD2; abundance: many; j_gene: TRBJ2-2; len: 15; v_gene: TRBV4-3; CDR3aa: CASSRQLAATGELFF; CDR3nt: TGCGCCAGCAGCCGACAACTAGCGGCAACCGGGGAGCTGTTTTTT
d_gene: .; abundance: many; j_gene: TRBJ1-1; len: 14; v_gene: TRBV9; CDR3aa: CASSVEPIADEAFF; CDR3nt: TGTGCCAGCAGCGTAGAGCCGATCGCCGACGAAGCTTTCTTT
d_gene: .; abundance: many; j_gene: TRBJ1-1; len: 12; v_gene: TRBV4-2; CDR3aa: CASSQPGVEAFF; CDR3nt: TGTGCCAGCAGCCAGCCCGGTGTTGAAGCTTTCTTT
d_gene: .; abundance: many; j_gene: TRBJ2-5; len: 15; v_gene: TRBV5-1; CDR3aa: CASSPVDGRKETQYF; CDR3nt: TGCGCCAGCAGCCCAGTGGACGGACGGAAAGAGACCCAGTACTTC
d_gene: TRBD1; abundance: many; j_gene: TRBJ2-2; len: 16; v_gene: TRBV9; CDR3aa: CASSPNRQGVNGELFF; CDR3nt: TGTGCCAGCAGCCCAAATCGACAGGGGGTGAACGGGGAGCTGTTTTTT
d_gene: .; abundance: many; j_gene: TRBJ1-5; len: 15; v_gene: TRBV5-1; CDR3aa: CASSSEPGLNQPQHF; CDR3nt: TGCGCCAGCAGCTCCGAGCCGGGGCTCAATCAGCCCCAGCATTTT
d_gene: .; abundance: many; j_gene: TRBJ1-2; len: 14; v_gene: TRBV11-2; CDR3aa: CASSPDRANYGYTF; CDR3nt: TGTGCCAGCAGCCCGGACAGAGCTAACTATGGCTACACCTTC
d_gene: TRBD1; abundance: many; j_gene: TRBJ1-1; len: 15; v_gene: TRBV10-3; CDR3aa: CAISERTGLNTEAFF; CDR3nt: TGTGCCATCAGTGAGAGGACAGGATTGAACACTGAAGCTTTCTTT
d_gene: .; abundance: many; j_gene: TRBJ2-3; len: 14; v_gene: TRBV9; CDR3aa: CASSVQGGPDTQYF; CDR3nt: TGTGCCAGCAGCGTGCAGGGGGGCCCAGATACGCAGTATTTT